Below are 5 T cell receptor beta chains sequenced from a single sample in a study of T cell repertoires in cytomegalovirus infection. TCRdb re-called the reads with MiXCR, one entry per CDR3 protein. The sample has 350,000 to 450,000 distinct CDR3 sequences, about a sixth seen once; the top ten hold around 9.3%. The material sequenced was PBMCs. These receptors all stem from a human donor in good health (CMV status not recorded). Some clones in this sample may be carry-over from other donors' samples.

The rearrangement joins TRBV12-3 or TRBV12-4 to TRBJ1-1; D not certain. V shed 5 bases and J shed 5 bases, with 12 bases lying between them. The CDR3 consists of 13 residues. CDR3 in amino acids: CASSPGGWTEAFF. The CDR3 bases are TGTGCCAGCAGTCCCGGAGGGTGGACTGAAGCTTTCTTT.

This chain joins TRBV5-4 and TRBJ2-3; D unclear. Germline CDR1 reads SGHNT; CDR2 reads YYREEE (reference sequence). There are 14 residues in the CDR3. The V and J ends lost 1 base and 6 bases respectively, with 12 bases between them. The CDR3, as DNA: TGTGCCAGCAGCTTGTCGGATTCACGGGATACGCAGTATTTT. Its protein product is CASSLSDSRDTQYF.

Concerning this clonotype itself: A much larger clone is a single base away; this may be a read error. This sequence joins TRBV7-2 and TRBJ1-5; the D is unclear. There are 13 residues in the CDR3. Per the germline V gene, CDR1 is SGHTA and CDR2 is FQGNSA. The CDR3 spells CACSLEYNQPQHF. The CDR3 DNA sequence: TGTGCCTGCAGCTTAGAGTACAATCAGCCCCAGCATTTT.

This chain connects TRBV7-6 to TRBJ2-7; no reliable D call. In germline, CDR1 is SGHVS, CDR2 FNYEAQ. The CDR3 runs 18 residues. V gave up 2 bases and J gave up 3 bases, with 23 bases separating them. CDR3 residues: CASSLNSPDLMTLYEQYF. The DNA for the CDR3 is TGTGCCAGCAGCTTAAACTCCCCCGACCTCATGACCCTCTACGAGCAGTACTTC. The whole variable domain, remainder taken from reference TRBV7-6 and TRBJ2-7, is GAGVSQSPRYKVTKRGQDVALRCDPISGHVSLYWYRQALGQGPEFLTYFNYEAQQDKSGLPNDRFSAERPEGSISTLTIQRTEQRDSAMYRCASSLNSPDLMTLYEQYFGPGTRLTVT.

The CDR3 sequence: CASSQSDWGYEQFF. CDR3 sequence (DNA): TGTGCCAGCAGCCAGAGTGACTGGGGGTATGAGCAGTTCTTC. The J gene is TRBJ2-1, the V gene TRBV11-2; tentatively, D is TRBD1 or TRBD2 (5 bases each). Per the germline V gene, CDR1 is SGHAT and CDR2 is FQNNGV. CDR3 length: 14 residues. The V end was cut by 5 bases, the J end by 8 bases, with 16 bases between.